Sequencing of this T cell receptor (beta chain) was carried out in a study of T cells in Graves' hyperthyroidism and ophthalmopathy. Study-wide findings and caveats: Ophthalmopathy was predicted by the model a median of approximately six months ahead of onset.

V was shortened by 6 bases and J by 5 bases, with 25 bases between the two germline ends. CDR1 and CDR2 from the germline V gene are LNHNV and YYDKDF (reference sequence). The CDR3 extends over 17 amino acids. On this clonotype itself: Its antigen remains unidentified.

Researchers took RNA transcripts and amplified the TCR beta CDR3 regions from them. Using the HTBI primer set, a first-round RT-PCR was run on the TCR CDR3. TCRdb used MiXCR to reprocess the multiplex PCR reads, holding one entry per CDR3 protein. The table records a few hundred thousand distinct CDR3 sequences, approximately 15% of them present only once. Stable Graves' hyperthyroidism denoted no ophthalmopathy progression over 18 months. Fresh peripheral blood, 10 ml, yielded the PBMCs. The V gene is TRBV15, the J gene TRBJ2-5; TRBD1 might be the D (5 bases). Sequencing input: blood. The sequence came from a woman younger than 30 with Graves' hyperthyroidism. The CDR3 nucleotides are TGTGCCACCAGTGATTCCCGGACCGCCAGGGTGCTGGAGACCCAGTACTTC. It encodes CATSDSRTARVLETQYF.